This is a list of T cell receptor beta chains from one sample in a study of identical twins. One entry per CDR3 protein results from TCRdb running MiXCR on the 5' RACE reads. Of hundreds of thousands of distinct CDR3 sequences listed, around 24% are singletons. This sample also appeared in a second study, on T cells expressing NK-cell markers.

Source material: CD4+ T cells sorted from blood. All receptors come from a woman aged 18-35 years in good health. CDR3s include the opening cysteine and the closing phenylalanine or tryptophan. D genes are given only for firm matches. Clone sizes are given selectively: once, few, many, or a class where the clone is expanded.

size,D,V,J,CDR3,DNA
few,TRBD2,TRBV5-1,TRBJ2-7,CASSFQGAGTISYEQYF,TGCGCCAGCAGCTTCCAGGGAGCGGGGACCATCTCCTACGAGCAGTACTTC
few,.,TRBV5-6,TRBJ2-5,CASSFLGTQETQYF,TGTGCCAGCAGCTTCCTCGGGACTCAAGAGACCCAGTACTTC
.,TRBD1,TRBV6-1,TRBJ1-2,CASRGQNSKGGYTF,TGTGCCAGCAGGGGACAGAACTCAAAAGGGGGCTACACCTTC
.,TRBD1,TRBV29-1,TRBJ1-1,CSGFDRGGTEAFF,TGCAGCGGCTTCGACAGGGGCGGGACTGAAGCTTTCTTT
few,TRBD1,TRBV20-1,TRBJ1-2,CSASNRGVSYGYTF,TGCAGTGCAAGCAACAGGGGGGTCTCGTATGGCTACACCTTC
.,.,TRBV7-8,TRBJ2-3,CASSLAVFPTDTQYF,TGTGCCAGCAGCTTAGCGGTCTTCCCCACAGATACGCAGTATTTT
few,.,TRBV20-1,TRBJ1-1,CSARVSWGPRNTEAFF,TGCAGTGCTAGAGTCAGTTGGGGGCCGAGGAATACTGAAGCTTTCTTT
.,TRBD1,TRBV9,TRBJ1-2,CASSVEQGSNYGYTF,TGTGCCAGCAGCGTTGAACAGGGGTCCAACTATGGCTACACCTTC
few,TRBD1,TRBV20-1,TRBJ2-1,CSAQAGQGIYEQFF,TGCAGTGCCCAGGCCGGACAGGGGATCTATGAGCAGTTCTTC
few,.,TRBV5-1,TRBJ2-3,CASSLNQYTDTQYF,TGCGCCAGCAGCTTGAATCAGTACACAGATACGCAGTATTTT
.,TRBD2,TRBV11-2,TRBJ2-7,CASSLIAGGYHEQYF,TGTGCCAGCAGCTTAATAGCGGGGGGTTACCACGAGCAGTACTTC
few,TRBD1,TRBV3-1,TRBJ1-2,CASSRLTGDYGYTF,TGTGCCAGCAGCCGCTTGACAGGGGACTATGGCTACACCTTC
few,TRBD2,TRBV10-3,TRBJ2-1,CAILTSGSGEQFF,TGTGCCATCCTGACTAGCGGGAGCGGTGAGCAGTTCTTC
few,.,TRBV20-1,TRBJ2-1,CSASSPLGNEQFF,TGCAGTGCTAGTTCGCCTCTTGGGAATGAGCAGTTCTTC
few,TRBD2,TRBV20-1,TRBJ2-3,CSARRLAGADTQYF,TGCAGTGCTAGGAGGCTAGCGGGAGCAGATACGCAGTATTTT
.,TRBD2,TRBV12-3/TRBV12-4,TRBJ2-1,CASSFGRARQNEQFF,TGTGCCAGCAGTTTCGGGAGGGCCAGACAAAATGAGCAGTTCTTC
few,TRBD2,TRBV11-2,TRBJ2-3,CASNPLGPGGNTQYF,TGTGCCAGCAATCCACTGGGTCCGGGGGGGAATACGCAGTATTTT
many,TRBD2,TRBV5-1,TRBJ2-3,CASRAGWGRSTDTQYF,TGCGCCAGCAGAGCGGGGTGGGGCCGTAGCACAGATACGCAGTATTTT
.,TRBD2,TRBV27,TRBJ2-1,CASSLSTAGGWNEQFF,TGTGCCAGCAGTCTCTCCACAGCGGGGGGGTGGAATGAGCAGTTCTTC
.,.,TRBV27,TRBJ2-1,CASSLAGYYNEQFF,TGTGCCAGCAGTTTGGCAGGGTATTACAATGAGCAGTTCTTC
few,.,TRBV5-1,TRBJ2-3,CASSELEDTQYF,TGCGCCAGCAGCGAGCTGGAGGATACGCAGTATTTT
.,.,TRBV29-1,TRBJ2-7,CSVEASGTGSYEQYF,TGCAGCGTTGAAGCCTCCGGGACGGGGTCCTACGAGCAGTACTTC
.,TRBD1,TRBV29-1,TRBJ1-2,CSVEGQGFLYGYTF,TGCAGCGTTGAGGGACAGGGTTTTCTCTATGGCTACACCTTC
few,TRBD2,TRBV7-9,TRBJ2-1,CASSLGLAGGQFF,TGTGCCAGCAGCTTAGGGCTAGCGGGAGGGCAGTTCTTC
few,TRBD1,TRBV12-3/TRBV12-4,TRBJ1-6,CASTLTGRLKSPLHF,TGTGCCAGCACCCTGACAGGGAGATTGAAATCACCCCTCCACTTT
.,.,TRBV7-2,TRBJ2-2,CASSPYRTGELFF,TGTGCCAGCAGCCCTTACAGAACCGGGGAGCTGTTTTTT
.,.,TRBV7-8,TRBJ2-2,CASSLVPSVNTGELFF,TGTGCCAGCAGCTTAGTACCCAGCGTGAACACCGGGGAGCTGTTTTTT
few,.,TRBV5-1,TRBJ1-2,CASSPVTVNYGYTF,TGCGCCAGCAGCCCCGTGACGGTGAACTATGGCTACACCTTC